The next 18 T cell receptor beta chains were all read from a single sample in a study of response to subunit inactivated influenza vaccine. TCRdb re-analysed the RT-PCR reads in MiXCR, keeping a single row per CDR3 protein. The sample carries under 850,000 distinct CDR3 sequences, around 20% recorded once. The sample here was PBMCs from blood, taken approximately 5 days after vaccination. Source of these receptors: a man over 45 who received an inactivated influenza vaccine.

This clonotype was counted between two and nine times. The chain carries TRBV28 and TRBJ2-7; D may be TRBD2 (7 bases). Deletions cut 7 bases from V and 2 bases from J, with 21 bases between. Per germline, CDR1 MDHEN and CDR2 SYDVKM. This CDR3 contains 16 residues. The DNA for the CDR3 is TGTGCCAGCACTTCACGAGGGGGGGATAGACCCTACGAGCAGTACTTC. It specifies CASTSRGGDRPYEQYF.

Only a few counts were recorded for this clonotype. This rearrangement joins TRBV7-8 to TRBJ2-3; weak D call: TRBD2 (6 bases). The CDR3 has 13 amino acids. V shed 10 bases and J shed 0 bases, with 11 bases lying between them. The germline V gene has CDR1 SGHVS and CDR2 FQNEAQ. The CDR3 sequence is CATTAGSTDTQYF. In DNA form, the CDR3 reads TGTGCCACCACCGCGGGGAGCACAGATACGCAGTATTTT. Full variable domain (missing parts from reference TRBV7-8 and TRBJ2-3): GAGVSQSPRYKVAKRGQDVALRCDPISGHVSLFWYQQALGQGPEFLTYFQNEAQLDKSGLPSDRFFAERPEGSVSTLKIQRTQQEDSAVYLCATTAGSTDTQYFGPGTRLTVL.

In nucleotides, the CDR3 is TGCAGTTCAAACCGGGACAGCACAGATACGCAGTATTTT. It codes for CSSNRDSTDTQYF. The V gene is TRBV20-1, the J gene TRBJ2-3; D tentatively reads TRBD1 or TRBD2 (5 bases each). V was trimmed by 8 bases and J by 0 bases, leaving 12 bases between them. The CDR3 spans 13 residues. Germline V gives CDR1 DFQATT, CDR2 SNEGSKA (reference sequence).

The chain combines TRBV16 with TRBJ2-1, with a tentative D call TRBD2 (5 bases). The CDR3 is 13 amino acids. Trimming took off 6 bases at V and 6 bases at J, with 12 bases between the two ends. Germline CDR1 KGHSY, CDR2 FQNENV. DNA of the CDR3: TGTGCCAGCAGACCAGGCGGGTCCAATGAGCAGTTCTTC. This codes for CASRPGGSNEQFF.

This clonotype has at least ten counts. The chain combines TRBV15 with TRBJ1-2, with a possible D match to TRBD1 (5 bases). Germline CDR1 LNHNV, CDR2 YYDKDF (reference sequence). CDR3 size: 16 residues. The V end lost 4 bases, the J end lost 3 bases, and 18 bases lay between the germline ends. This chain's CDR3 is CATSTRKGAIDYGYTF. CDR3 DNA: TGTGCCACCAGCACCCGGAAAGGGGCCATTGACTATGGCTACACCTTC.

A few counts support this clonotype. The V gene is TRBV20-1, the J gene TRBJ1-4; no clear D gene. Germline lookup yields CDR1 DFQATT and CDR2 SNEGSKA (reference sequence). V lost 4 bases and J 4 bases, leaving 13 bases between the germline ends. The CDR3 is 14 residues long. DNA for the CDR3: TGCAGTGCTATCCACAGAGCTTTTAATGAAAAACTGTTTTTT. Translating it yields CSAIHRAFNEKLFF.

This clonotype was picked up many times. V and J are TRBV10-3 and TRBJ1-5, with 7 nucleotides matching TRBD1. The length of the CDR3 is 13 residues. Per germline, CDR1 ENHRY and CDR2 SYGVKD. The V and J ends lost 6 bases and 5 bases, in that order; junction bases with no gene match: 4. For the CDR3, the DNA is TGTGCCATCAGGGACAGGCTGGATCAGCCCCAGCATTTT. Translation gives CAIRDRLDQPQHF.

A few counts support this clonotype. The chain has TRBV3-1 and TRBJ2-1; TRBD2 matches at 7 bases. Trimming removed 1 base from V and 6 bases from J; junction bases left unmatched: 3. CDR3 size: 14 residues. The germline V gene encodes CDR1 LGHDT and CDR2 YNNKEL (reference sequence). CDR3 in amino acids: CASSQGGGGNEQFF. In DNA, the CDR3 is TGTGCCAGCAGCCAAGGGGGGGGAGGCAATGAGCAGTTCTTC.

The chain links TRBV30 to TRBJ2-1; maybe TRBD2 (6 bases). Germline values: CDR1 GTSNPN, CDR2 SVGIG (reference sequence). The V gene lost 6 bases and the J gene lost 12 bases, with 15 bases spanning the gap. The CDR3 runs to 11 residues. CDR3 loop: CACYPSDVQFF. DNA of the CDR3: TGTGCCTGCTATCCTAGCGACGTGCAGTTCTTC.

In this sample, this clonotype turned up a few times. The chain combines TRBV20-1 with TRBJ2-1; D remains unclear. V shed 6 bases and J shed 5 bases, with 20 bases lying between them. There are 15 residues in the CDR3. Germline assignment: CDR1 DFQATT and CDR2 SNEGSKA (reference sequence). The CDR3 spells CSAVSPAGADNEQFF. In DNA, the CDR3 is TGCAGTGCCGTATCCCCCGCAGGAGCCGACAATGAGCAGTTCTTC.

This clonotype was seen a few times. The chain uses TRBV28 and TRBJ1-1; 8 bases line up with TRBD1. V was clipped by 3 bases and J by 0 bases; unmatched bases: 6. Germline CDR1 and CDR2: MDHEN and SYDVKM. The CDR3 length is 16 residues. This CDR3 reads CASSLTGVVLNTEAFF. In nucleotides, the CDR3 is TGTGCCAGCAGTTTGACAGGGGTCGTCTTGAACACTGAAGCTTTCTTT.

This clonotype was seen only a few times. The V gene is TRBV6-6, the J gene TRBJ2-1, with a tentative D call TRBD2 (5 bases). Deletions cut 8 bases from V and 5 bases from J, with 13 bases between. The CDR3 is 13 amino acids. The germline CDR1 and CDR2 sequences are MNHNY and SVGAGI (reference sequence). As DNA, the CDR3 is TGTGCCAGCGGAATTAGCGCTAACAATGAGCAGTTCTTC. This gives the protein CASGISANNEQFF.

There are many counts of this clonotype. The chain joins TRBV12-3 or TRBV12-4 to TRBJ1-5; 8 bases map to TRBD1. Trimming removed 5 bases from V and 2 bases from J; junction bases left unmatched: 5. This CDR3 spans 15 amino acids. CDR3 bases: TGTGCCAGCAGTGCAGGGGGCATGGGCAATCAGCCCCAGCATTTT. It specifies CASSAGGMGNQPQHF.

The chain employs TRBV5-1 and TRBJ2-7; tentatively, D is TRBD2 (6 bases). The CDR3 loop spans 15 amino acids. Per the germline V gene, CDR1 is SGHRS and CDR2 is YFSETQ. The ends were cut back, 0 bases at V and 1 base at J, with 11 bases in the middle. The CDR3, as DNA: TGCGCCAGCAGCTTGGGTGTCGGGGGATCCTACGAGCAGTACTTC. Protein sequence: CASSLGVGGSYEQYF.

The J gene is TRBJ2-5, the V gene TRBV6-1; a possible D gene is TRBD1 (6 bases). This CDR3 is built from 15 residues. Trimming took off 5 bases at V and 6 bases at J, with 19 bases between the two ends. Germline V gene data show CDR1 as MNHNS and CDR2 as SASEGT. The CDR3 region has the DNA TGTGCCAGCAGTCCCGGGACAACTCGTGGGCAGACCCAGTACTTC. As protein: CASSPGTTRGQTQYF.

The chain links TRBV7-2 to TRBJ2-7; D is possibly TRBD2 (6 bases). Per the germline V gene, CDR1 is SGHTA and CDR2 is FQGNSA. V was cut by 0 bases and J by 6 bases, with 15 bases left in between. The CDR3 spans 15 residues. The CDR3 loop reads CASSLASGRFGEQYF. CDR3 DNA: TGTGCCAGCAGCTTAGCTAGCGGACGCTTTGGCGAGCAGTACTTC.

This chain connects TRBV5-1 to TRBJ2-3; 9 nucleotides agree with TRBD2. Germline lookup yields CDR1 SGHRS and CDR2 YFSETQ. The CDR3 contains 16 residues. J gave up 6 bases and V 4 bases, and 12 bases lay outside the gene matches. The CDR3 DNA sequence: TGCGCCAGCAGCGTCGGTAGCGGGAGAAACGCGGATACGCAGTATTTT. Translating gives CASSVGSGRNADTQYF. The full variable domain, completed using reference TRBV5-1 and TRBJ2-3, is KAGVTQTPRYLIKTRGQQVTLSCSPISGHRSVSWYQQTPGQGLQFLFEYFSETQRNKGNFPGRFSGRQFSNSRSEMNVSTLELGDSALYLCASSVGSGRNADTQYFGPGTRLTVL.

A few counts support this clonotype. V is TRBV20-1 and J is TRBJ2-2; D might be TRBD2 (6 bases). Germline V CDR1 and CDR2: DFQATT, SNEGSKA (reference sequence). CDR3 size: 13 residues. In DNA form, the CDR3 reads TGCAGCGCGGGGCAGGCGACCACCGGGGAGCTGTTTTTT. It translates to CSAGQATTGELFF.